This T cell receptor beta chain emerged from a study of OX40 agonist ivuxolimab in advanced cancers. Across the study: The treatment was a fully human IgG2 OX40 agonist, ivuxolimab. Participants could have had prior anti-PD-1, anti-PD-L1 or anti-CTLA-4 therapy, and more than 35% had some. At 65% to 85% male, the cohort had a mean age of approximately 64 years, ranging from about 20 to 80.

Overall study results and limits: Determination of antigen specificity was not performed for the expanded peripheral T cells.

A word on this clone: Its specificity is unknown.

CDR1 is KGHSH, CDR2 LQKENI, per germline. The length of the CDR3 is 17 residues. Trimming cost V 2 bases and J 0 bases; bases outside gene matches: 4. Clones were sequenced by immunoSEQ multiplex PCR, and TCRdb holds only the in-frame ones, with some missing. The profile covers approximately 77,000 clones, with 90% appearing a single time and around 2% taken by the ten largest. The source of this sequence is an adult with an advanced solid tumor such as melanoma, head and neck, liver or kidney cancer. The chain has TRBV18 and TRBJ1-3; 10 nucleotides align to TRBD1. The sample here was CD4+ or CD8+ T cells sorted from blood, taken in a trial of the OX40 agonist ivuxolimab. CDR3 DNA: TGTGCCAGCTCACCATACGGGACAGGGGCCTCTGGAAACACCATATATTTT. Translating it yields CASSPYGTGASGNTIYF.